These 21 T cell receptor beta chains were all obtained from the same sample, sequenced in a study of shared T cell receptors in the human thymus. Sequencing was performed with immunoSEQ multiplex PCR; in TCRdb, only in-frame clones are kept and a portion is missing. The repertoire holds about 660,000 clones, 70% to 90% seen once, with roughly 0.0097% in the top ten. The data also belong to a second study, concerning human thymus T cells.

Sample: thymocytes. The receptors come from a boy younger than two with a congenital heart defect.

This clone was recorded once. This chain links TRBV27 with TRBJ2-1; 7 bases are a match to TRBD1. Germline assignment: CDR1 MNHEY and CDR2 SMNVEV (reference sequence). CDR3 length: 15 residues. The J segment lost 3 bases and the V segment lost 8 bases, leaving 10 bases of the junction unmatched. The CDR3 here is CASGPQGKFYNEQFF. CDR3 nucleotides: TGTGCCAGCGGACCACAGGGGAAGTTCTACAATGAGCAGTTCTTC.

The chain employs TRBV7-2 and TRBJ2-7, with 10 positions matching TRBD2. The V and J ends lost 5 bases and 3 bases, in that order; junction bases with no gene match: 10. Germline V CDR1 and CDR2: SGHTA, FQGNSA. The CDR3 is 16 residues long. The chain's CDR3 is CASSVISGRPFYEQYF. Here the CDR3 DNA reads TGTGCCAGCAGCGTTATTAGCGGGAGGCCATTCTACGAGCAGTACTTC.

V is TRBV7-2 and J is TRBJ2-2, with D possibly matching TRBD2 (5 bases). In germline, CDR1 is SGHTA, CDR2 FQGNSA. Between the trimmed V and J ends, which lost 3 bases and 7 bases, there was a span of 21 bases. This CDR3 comprises 17 residues. The CDR3 DNA follows: TGTGCCAGCAGCTTCGATGGTGGGAGACGCCCCCTCGGGGAGCTGTTTTTT. It specifies CASSFDGGRRPLGELFF.

The J gene is TRBJ2-1, the V gene TRBV5-1, with 7 bases fitting TRBD2. This CDR3 is 18 amino acids long. Germline assignment: CDR1 SGHRS and CDR2 YFSETQ. V gave up 0 bases and J gave up 2 bases; unmatched junction bases: 11. In DNA form, the CDR3 reads TGCGCCAGCAGCTTGGGAGGGAGGGCCATCCTCCCCTACAATGAGCAGTTCTTC. Translating it yields CASSLGGRAILPYNEQFF.

V and J are TRBV14 and TRBJ2-7; TRBD2 is a possible D gene (5 bases). CDR1 and CDR2 from the germline V gene are SGHDN and FVKESK. The CDR3 is 16 amino acids. V was cut by 4 bases and J by 0 bases, with 16 bases left in between. This chain's CDR3 is CASSLEAGLSSYEQYF. The CDR3 region has the DNA TGTGCCAGCAGCCTAGAGGCAGGACTGAGCTCCTACGAGCAGTACTTC.

This clone came up once. V and J are TRBV5-8 and TRBJ1-1; TRBD1 matches 12 bases. V lost 4 bases, J lost 5 bases, and 3 bases stayed unmatched. This CDR3 contains 14 residues. CDR1 is SGHTS and CDR2 is YDEGEE in the germline V gene. The DNA for the CDR3 is TGTGCCAGCAGCAAGGGACAGGGGGCGACTGAAGCTTTCTTT. This sequence encodes CASSKGQGATEAFF. Combining the CDR3 with reference TRBV5-8 and TRBJ1-1 gives the whole variable domain EAGVTQSPTHLIKTRGQQATLRCSPISGHTSVYWYQQALGLGLQFLLWYDEGEERNRGNFPPRFSGRQFPNYSSELNVNALELEDSALYLCASSKGQGATEAFFGQGTRLTVV.

The rearrangement links TRBV14 to TRBJ2-3, with no clear D. CDR1 is SGHDN and CDR2 is FVKESK in the germline V gene. Trimming took off 2 bases at V and 3 bases at J, with 12 bases between the two ends. The CDR3 loop spans 15 amino acids. The CDR3 is CASSQYEDSTDTQYF. In nucleotides, the CDR3 is TGTGCCAGCAGCCAATATGAGGATTCGACAGATACGCAGTATTTT. The variable domain in full, completed from reference TRBV14 and TRBJ2-3, reads EAGVTQFPSHSVIEKGQTVTLRCDPISGHDNLYWYRRVMGKEIKFLLHFVKESKQDESGMPNNRFLAERTGGTYSTLKVQPAELEDSGVYFCASSQYEDSTDTQYFGPGTRLTVL.

This clone showed up just once. This chain uses TRBV15 with TRBJ2-1; D is perhaps TRBD2 (6 bases). The CDR3 is made up of 16 amino acids. V was shortened by 4 bases and J by 0 bases, with 13 bases between the two germline ends. CDR1 is LNHNV, CDR2 YYDKDF, per germline (reference sequence). In nucleotides, the CDR3 is TGTGCCACCAGCATGGCTAGCGTCCGCTCCTACAATGAGCAGTTCTTC. Translating it yields CATSMASVRSYNEQFF.

This chain joins TRBV11-2 and TRBJ2-7, with 9 bases identical to TRBD2. The V segment lost 4 bases and the J segment 5 bases; nucleotides outside the gene matches: 6. Germline V gives CDR1 SGHAT, CDR2 FQNNGV. The CDR3 extends over 14 amino acids. The CDR3 loop is CASSCSGRAHEQYF. The CDR3 bases are TGTGCCAGCAGCTGTAGCGGGAGAGCTCACGAGCAGTACTTC.

This clone turned up a few times. This rearrangement joins TRBV28 to TRBJ1-6, with D perhaps matching TRBD1 (5 bases). The CDR3 consists of 14 residues. Trimming stripped 3 bases from V and 7 bases from J, with 10 bases between. In germline, CDR1 is MDHEN, CDR2 SYDVKM. CDR3 bases: TGTGCCAGCAGTTTGGGCAGGGTGAATTCACCCCTCCACTTT. Its protein product is CASSLGRVNSPLHF.

The chain combines TRBV7-8 with TRBJ2-1, with a weak D call TRBD2 (6 bases). CDR3 size: 14 residues. V was clipped by 4 bases and J by 6 bases, with 13 bases between them. Germline V lookup: CDR1 SGHVS, CDR2 FQNEAQ. The CDR3 here is CASSSHGTVNEQFF. The CDR3 coding sequence is TGTGCCAGCAGCTCCCACGGGACTGTCAATGAGCAGTTCTTC.

The CDR3 region has the DNA TGCGCCAGCAGCAGGGGACAGAAACGTGAGCAGTACTTC. It codes for CASSRGQKREQYF. The V and J genes are TRBV5-1 and TRBJ2-7; 7 bases align to TRBD1. The CDR3 length is 13 residues. The germline CDR1 and CDR2 sequences are SGHRS and YFSETQ. The J segment lost 7 bases and the V segment lost 4 bases, leaving 8 bases of the junction unmatched. The full variable domain, completed using reference TRBV5-1 and TRBJ2-7, is KAGVTQTPRYLIKTRGQQVTLSCSPISGHRSVSWYQQTPGQGLQFLFEYFSETQRNKGNFPGRFSGRQFSNSRSEMNVSTLELGDSALYLCASSRGQKREQYFGPGTRLTVT.

This clone showed up just once. The chain joins TRBV28 to TRBJ2-1, with 12 bases that match TRBD2. J lost 8 bases, V lost 7 bases, and 12 bases had no gene match. This CDR3 is built from 16 residues. The germline CDR1 and CDR2 sequences are MDHEN and SYDVKM. The CDR3, as DNA: TGTGCCAGCACCCCTCGCCGACTAGCGGGAGTCTATGAGCAGTTCTTC. This codes for CASTPRRLAGVYEQFF.

The V gene is TRBV27, the J gene TRBJ2-5, with 10 nucleotides matching TRBD1. Germline V lookup: CDR1 MNHEY, CDR2 SMNVEV (reference sequence). V was clipped by 5 bases and J by 3 bases; unmatched bases: 3. The CDR3 runs 14 residues. CDR3 sequence reads: CASSPGQGEETQYF. CDR3 in DNA: TGTGCCAGCAGTCCCGGACAGGGGGAAGAGACCCAGTACTTC.

The V call is TRBV25-1, the J call TRBJ1-2, with D possibly TRBD1 on 5 matching bases. V shed 10 bases and J shed 3 bases, with 15 bases lying between them. The CDR3 is 13 residues long. The germline V gene has CDR1 MGHDK and CDR2 SYGVNS. The CDR3 nucleotides read TGTGCCACAAAAGGTACCAGGGACTATGGCTACACCTTC. Its translation is CATKGTRDYGYTF.

This clone was seen only once. The chain carries TRBV4-3 and TRBJ2-1; 14 nucleotides line up with TRBD2. In germline, CDR1 is LGHNA, CDR2 YSLEER. The V gene end was trimmed by 5 bases and the J gene end by 10 bases; junction bases not matched to a gene: 10. This CDR3 spans 16 amino acids. CDR3 sequence: CASSSRLAGGPKEQFF. CDR3 in DNA: TGCGCCAGCAGCTCACGACTAGCGGGAGGGCCGAAAGAGCAGTTCTTC.

A word on this clone: An end of the junction does not agree with germline; a read error may underlie this. The chain joins TRBV28 to TRBJ2-7, with 7 bases lining up with TRBD2. Per the germline V gene, CDR1 is MDHEN and CDR2 is SYDVKM. This CDR3 spans 14 amino acids. CDR3 sequence: CSSSLGGRRYEQYF. CDR3 in DNA: TGTTCCAGCAGTTTAGGCGGGAGACGCTACGAGCAGTACTTC.

A few counts support this clone. J is TRBJ2-7 and V is TRBV10-3; D unclear. The CDR3 has 11 residues. Between the trimmed V and J ends, which lost 4 bases and 3 bases, there was a span of 4 bases. Per germline, CDR1 ENHRY and CDR2 SYGVKD. The CDR3 nucleotides are TGTGCCATCAGTGTTAACTACGAGCAGTACTTC. Its protein is CAISVNYEQYF.

The V gene is TRBV5-1, the J gene TRBJ2-1; D call uncertain. Germline lookup yields CDR1 SGHRS and CDR2 YFSETQ. This CDR3 has 14 amino acids. With 4 bases removed from V and 6 bases from J, the gap between germline ends came to 14 bases. The CDR3 DNA follows: TGCGCCAGCAGCCCGGAAGCGAGGCCCAATGAGCAGTTCTTC. Amino acid sequence: CASSPEARPNEQFF.

This clone was seen a handful of times. The chain carries TRBV11-2 and TRBJ2-1; 9 bases fit TRBD2. Trimming cost V 5 bases and J 5 bases; bases outside gene matches: 1. The CDR3 is made up of 13 amino acids. CDR1 SGHAT and CDR2 FQNNGV come from the germline V gene. The DNA for the CDR3 is TGTGCCAGCAGCAGCGGGAGGAACAATGAGCAGTTCTTC. Translated, it gives CASSSGRNNEQFF.

The chain carries TRBV18 and TRBJ2-7, with D tentatively TRBD2 (5 bases). V lost 5 bases to trimming and J lost 3 bases, with 11 bases between them. The CDR3 contains 13 residues. Germline CDR1 is KGHSH and CDR2 is LQKENI. Here the CDR3 DNA reads TGTGCCAGCTCATCCCGGGGTGTCTACGAGCAGTACTTC. Its protein is CASSSRGVYEQYF.